This T cell receptor (beta chain) was obtained from a study of blood T cell repertoires in COVID-19. Profiling relied on immunoSEQ multiplex PCR, and the TCRdb table lists in-frame clones only, not all of them. Among about 310,000 clones listed, around 86% were seen once. The CDR3 spans 12 residues. The V end was cut by 0 bases, the J end by 5 bases, with 4 bases between. Germline V gives CDR1 MNHNS, CDR2 SASEGT. The sequenced sample consisted of peripheral blood. V and J are TRBV6-1 and TRBJ1-2; no clear D gene. The TCR comes from a man aged 45-60 years with active or convalescent COVID-19. The CDR3: CASSEASYGYTF. CDR3 nucleotide sequence: TGTGCCAGCAGTGAAGCCTCTTATGGCTACACCTTC.